The 14 T cell receptor beta chains below all came from one sample that was sequenced in a study of cytomegalovirus exposure and HLA in healthy donors. PCR employed 60 Vbeta and 13 Jbeta primers. Generated by immunoSEQ multiplex PCR, the TCRdb table keeps only in-frame clones and is missing some. The table records over 85,000 clones, around 81% of them present only once. The sequenced sample was PBMCs. The receptors originated from a man aged 25-45 years in good health and CMV-seronegative.

The gene calls are TRBV5-1 and TRBJ1-2, with no clear D. The V and J ends lost 1 base and 1 base respectively, with 11 bases between them. Germline values: CDR1 SGHRS, CDR2 YFSETQ. This CDR3 comprises 15 residues. As DNA, the CDR3 is TGCGCCAGCAGCTTGTTGTCCCCAAATAACTATGGCTACACCTTC. It encodes CASSLLSPNNYGYTF.

This chain links TRBV18 with TRBJ2-5, with 7 bases aligning to TRBD1. Trimming took 7 bases from V and 2 from J; bases not matched to a gene: 4. Germline-derived CDR1 and CDR2 are KGHSH and LQKENI. CDR3 length: 13 amino acids. CDR3: CASLPGQQETQYF. CDR3 DNA sequence: TGTGCCAGCTTACCGGGACAGCAAGAGACCCAGTACTTC.

This clone was observed a single time. The gene calls are TRBV19 and TRBJ2-2; perhaps TRBD2 as D (5 bases). V was cut by 4 bases and J by 6 bases, with 18 bases left in between. The CDR3 totals 16 residues. The germline V gene encodes CDR1 LNHDA and CDR2 SQIVND (reference sequence). This CDR3 is CASSSEVGSGSGELFF. CDR3 nucleotides: TGTGCCAGTAGTAGTGAAGTAGGGAGCGGTTCCGGGGAGCTGTTTTTT.

The V call is TRBV7-9, the J call TRBJ2-1; 8 nucleotides agree with TRBD2. This CDR3 has 16 amino acids. CDR1 is SEHNR, CDR2 FQNEAQ, per germline (reference sequence). Trimming at V came to 5 bases and at J to 7 bases, leaving 13 bases not matched to a gene. CDR3: CASSVTLAAAGNEQFF. The CDR3 coding sequence is TGTGCCAGCAGCGTTACACTAGCGGCGGCGGGAAATGAGCAGTTCTTC.

Note on this clone: At one boundary the junction diverges from the germline segment, which might be a read error. At the DNA level, this CDR3 is encoded by other sequences in the same sample as well. This CDR3 is CASSQSQGIQYEQYF. The CDR3, as DNA: TGTGCCAGCAGCCAAAGCCAGGGAATTCAGTACGAGCAATACTTC. V gene TRBV4-2 combines with J gene TRBJ2-7; possible D gene TRBD1, 5 bases. The CDR3 is made up of 15 amino acids. Germline-derived CDR1 and CDR2 are LGHNA and YNFKEQ.

This clone was counted only a few times. The chain has TRBV7-2 and TRBJ1-1, with D hard to call. The germline V and J ends were trimmed by 1 base and 1 base, with 7 bases remaining between them. Germline-derived CDR1 and CDR2 are SGHTA and FQGNSA. The CDR3 runs 14 residues. This CDR3 reads CASSLELRNTEAFF. CDR3 DNA: TGTGCCAGCAGCTTAGAGCTGAGGAACACTGAAGCTTTCTTT.

This clone was recorded a few times. This chain uses TRBV9 with TRBJ1-1; no definite D call. The CDR3 spans 12 residues. In germline, CDR1 is SGDLS, CDR2 YYNGEE. Trimming shortened V by 8 bases and J by 1 base, and 9 bases separated the two germline ends. CDR3 loop: CASGARNTEAFF. In DNA, the CDR3 is TGTGCCAGTGGAGCACGGAACACTGAAGCTTTCTTT.

This chain connects TRBV7-9 to TRBJ1-3, with D unclear. Germline lookup yields CDR1 SEHNR and CDR2 FQNEAQ (reference sequence). Trimming removed 5 bases at V and 1 base at J, with 15 bases between. CDR3 length: 16 residues. The CDR3 reads CASSPRAMRSGNTIYF. The CDR3 coding sequence is TGTGCCAGCAGCCCGAGGGCGATGAGATCTGGAAACACCATATATTTT.

This clone showed up just once. The V call is TRBV2, the J call TRBJ1-3; TRBD1 aligns across 8 bases. Per germline, CDR1 SNHLY and CDR2 FYNNEI. V dropped 1 base and J dropped 1; count of bases not matched to a gene: 0. CDR3 length: 15 residues. The CDR3 DNA reads as TGTGCCAGCAGTGAAGACAGGGGGTCTGGAAACACCATATATTTT. It is translated as CASSEDRGSGNTIYF.

DNA of the CDR3: TGTGCCAGCTCACCAAGGGCGGGGCAGAACACCGGGGAGCTGTTTTTT. Protein: CASSPRAGQNTGELFF. The rearrangement links TRBV18 to TRBJ2-2, with a tentative D call TRBD2 (6 bases). V was cut by 2 bases and J by 1 base, with 11 bases left in between. Germline CDR1 KGHSH, CDR2 LQKENI. The CDR3 covers 16 residues.

The chain joins TRBV5-4 to TRBJ2-3; 12 bases are a match to TRBD2. The germline V gene encodes CDR1 SGHNT and CDR2 YYREEE (reference sequence). The CDR3 has 18 residues. Unmatched junction bases numbered 8, after V lost 1 base and J lost 2 bases. DNA for the CDR3: TGTGCCAGCAGCTTGAGCGCCGGACTAGCGGGATACACAGATACGCAGTATTTT. It specifies CASSLSAGLAGYTDTQYF.

This clone was counted only a few times. The chain carries TRBV5-1 and TRBJ1-1; the D gene is possibly TRBD1 (6 bases). V was clipped by 3 bases and J by 7 bases, with 19 bases between them. CDR1 and CDR2 from the germline V gene are SGHRS and YFSETQ. The CDR3 length is 15 residues. The CDR3 nucleotides are TGCGCCAGCAGCTGGGATACGACAGGAGTCTATGAAGCTTTCTTT. This codes for CASSWDTTGVYEAFF.

The sample holds one count of this clone. The V gene is TRBV11-3, the J gene TRBJ2-1, with 12 bases fitting TRBD2. Trimming at V came to 5 bases and at J to 4 bases, leaving 3 bases not matched to a gene. From germline, CDR1 is SGHNT and CDR2 YENEEA. The CDR3 contains 15 residues. The CDR3 bases are TGTGCCAGCAGCCTAGGACTAGCGGGGTACAATGAGCAGTTCTTC. Amino acid sequence: CASSLGLAGYNEQFF. The full variable domain, completed using reference TRBV11-3 and TRBJ2-1, is EAGVVQSPRYKIIEKKQPVAFWCNPISGHNTLYWYLQNLGQGPELLIRYENEEAVDDSQLPKDRFSAERLKGVDSTLKIQPAELGDSAVYLCASSLGLAGYNEQFFGPGTRLTVL.

This clone showed up just a few times. The chain couples TRBV7-9 to TRBJ1-1, with D possibly being TRBD1 (6 bases). CDR3 size: 13 residues. The V end was cut by 10 bases, the J end by 1 base, with 13 bases between. The germline gives CDR1 SEHNR, CDR2 FQNEAQ (reference sequence). The CDR3: CAIAGDANTEAFF. CDR3 coding DNA: TGTGCCATAGCAGGGGACGCGAACACTGAAGCTTTCTTT.